This T cell receptor beta chain was sequenced in a study of cytomegalovirus exposure and HLA in healthy donors. Background on the study: A data release that came early held tens of millions of unique TCRs from HLA-typed donors. Study-wide points: A missense DCLRE1C variant was associated with V- and J-gene trimming of TCR beta chains in a later analysis, and an independent cohort replicated the association. In a later analysis, several top co-occurrence clusters appeared linked to parvovirus B19, influenza, CMV and Epstein-Barr virus. Later work associated roughly 17,000 TCR beta sequences with HLA alleles at 0.05 false discovery rate.

The V gene's germline CDR1 is LGHNA and CDR2 YSLEER. With 1 base removed from V and 5 bases from J, the gap between germline ends came to 7 bases. CDR3 length: 13 residues. With respect to this clone: Its specificity is unknown.

PCR employed 60 Vbeta and 13 Jbeta primers. Profiling relied on immunoSEQ multiplex PCR, and the TCRdb table lists in-frame clones only, not all of them. The listing contains 74,000 or so clones. The sample comprised PBMCs. This chain connects TRBV4-3 to TRBJ2-3, with D tentatively TRBD2 (5 bases). The clonotype originates from a woman aged 55 to 70 in good health and CMV-seronegative. CDR3 region: CASSQARGDTQYF. The CDR3 nucleotides read TGCGCCAGCAGCCAAGCCCGGGGAGATACGCAGTATTTT.